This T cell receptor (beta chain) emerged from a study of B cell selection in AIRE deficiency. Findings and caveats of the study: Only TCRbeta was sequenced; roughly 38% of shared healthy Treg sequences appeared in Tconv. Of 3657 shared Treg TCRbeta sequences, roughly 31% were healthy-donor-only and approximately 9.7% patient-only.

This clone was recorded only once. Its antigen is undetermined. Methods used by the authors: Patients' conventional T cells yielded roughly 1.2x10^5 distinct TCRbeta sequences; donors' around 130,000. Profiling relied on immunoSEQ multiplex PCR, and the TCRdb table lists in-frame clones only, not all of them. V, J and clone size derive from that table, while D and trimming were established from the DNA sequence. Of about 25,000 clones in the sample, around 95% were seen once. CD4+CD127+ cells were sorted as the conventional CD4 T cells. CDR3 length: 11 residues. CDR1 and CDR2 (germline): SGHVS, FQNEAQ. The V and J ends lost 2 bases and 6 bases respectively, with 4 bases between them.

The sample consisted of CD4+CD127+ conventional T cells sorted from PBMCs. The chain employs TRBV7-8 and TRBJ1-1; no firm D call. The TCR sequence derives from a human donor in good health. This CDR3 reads CASSLLAEAFF. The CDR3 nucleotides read TGTGCCAGCAGCTTACTAGCTGAAGCTTTCTTT.